This TCR beta chain comes out of a study of PD-1 blockade in classical Hodgkin lymphoma. Study information: With a 2-week interval, patients received intravenous nivolumab at 3 mg/kg. Study-wide findings and caveats: Complete responders' baseline diversity resembled that of newly diagnosed patients. Unlike CD8+ TCR diversity, which did not rise significantly by C4D1, CD4+ TCR diversity did. It was reported that newly diagnosed patients had less baseline TCR diversity than healthy donors.

The CDR3 has 15 residues. CDR1 is SGHTA and CDR2 is FQGNSA in the germline V gene. The V end lost 1 base, the J end lost 4 bases, and 11 bases lay between the germline ends. Brentuximab vedotin exposure varied among the patients, all of whom had relapsed after autologous stem cell transplantation. Magnetic negative selection of thawed PBMCs was the method by which CD4+ T cells were purified. Method: immunoSEQ multiplex PCR; TCRdb's copy keeps in-frame clones and lacks some. The sample shows tens of thousands of clones, around 84% of them seen only once. This clone was recorded a few times. Its antigen is currently unknown.

This TCR came from a human donor with classical Hodgkin lymphoma. V is TRBV7-2 and J is TRBJ1-3; D is undetermined. The material sequenced was CD4+ T cells from blood, taken at baseline. DNA for the CDR3: TGTGCCAGCAGCTTAGTAGTCGGCGGGGGAAACACCATATATTTT. As protein: CASSLVVGGGNTIYF.